This TCR beta chain was found in a study of blood T cell repertoires in COVID-19. In the study overall: COVID-19 samples from acute and convalescent phases originated in the United States, Italy and Spain.

The authors' processing: How many nucleated cells were present was estimated from reference gene primer amplification. Clones were sequenced by immunoSEQ multiplex PCR, and TCRdb holds only the in-frame ones, with some missing. Clonal size and the V and J genes are those of that table, whereas D and trimming came from the DNA. Among over 80,000 clones listed, 65% to 90% were seen once. Per germline, CDR1 KGHSH and CDR2 LQKENI. Trimming removed 5 bases from V and 2 bases from J; junction bases left unmatched: 7. The CDR3 runs to 16 residues. Sequencing was done on a sample of peripheral blood. This sequence was found in a man older than 75 with active or convalescent COVID-19. V gene TRBV18 combines with J gene TRBJ1-5, with 9 bases that match TRBD1. The CDR3 DNA is TGTGCCAGCTCAGATACAGGGGGCTTAGGCAATCAGCCCCAGCATTTT. This encodes CASSDTGGLGNQPQHF.